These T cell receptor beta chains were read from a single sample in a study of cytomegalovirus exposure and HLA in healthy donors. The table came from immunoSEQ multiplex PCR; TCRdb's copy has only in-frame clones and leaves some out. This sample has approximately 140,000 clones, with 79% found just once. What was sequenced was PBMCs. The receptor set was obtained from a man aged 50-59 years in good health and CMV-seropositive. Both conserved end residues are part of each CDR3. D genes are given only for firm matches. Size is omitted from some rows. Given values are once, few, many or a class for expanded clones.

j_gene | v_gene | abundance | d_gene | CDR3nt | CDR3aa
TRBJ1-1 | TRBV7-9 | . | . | TGTGCCAGCAGCCCCGGGATTCCTGAAGCTTTCTTT | CASSPGIPEAFF
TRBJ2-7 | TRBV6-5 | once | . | TGTGCCAGCAGTTACTCGAGTTTCCGGGGAGGCGAGCAGTACTTC | CASSYSSFRGGEQYF
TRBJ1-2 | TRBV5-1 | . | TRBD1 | TGCGCCAGCAGCTTGGAGACAGGGGGTCTAGGTGACTATGGCTACACCTTC | CASSLETGGLGDYGYTF
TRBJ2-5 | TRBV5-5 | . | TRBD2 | TGTGCCAGCAGCCATGCCGGGACTTCTAGCGGAGAGACCCAGTACTTC | CASSHAGTSSGETQYF
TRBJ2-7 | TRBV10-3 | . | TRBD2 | TGTGCCATCAGGGGCGGGGCGGGAGAACCCTACGAGCAGTACTTC | CAIRGGAGEPYEQYF
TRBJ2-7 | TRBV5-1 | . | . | TGCGCCAGCAGAGAGGAGTTCGCGGTGCAGTACTTC | CASREEFAVQYF
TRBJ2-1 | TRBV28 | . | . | TGTGCCACCAAGGCCCCCGGAGGACGGGTTGAGCAGTTCTTC | CATKAPGGRVEQFF
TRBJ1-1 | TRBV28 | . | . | TGTGCCAGCAGTTTAGCAGGGACCGGTGGGAGGGCTTTCTTT | CASSLAGTGGRAFF
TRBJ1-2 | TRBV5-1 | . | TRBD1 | TGCGCCAGCAGCCTGAGAACAGGGGGCACCTATGGCTACACCTTC | CASSLRTGGTYGYTF
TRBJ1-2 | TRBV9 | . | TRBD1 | TGTGCCAGCACCGATGAAGGGACAGCTCATGGCTACACCTTC | CASTDEGTAHGYTF
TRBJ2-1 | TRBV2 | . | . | TGTGCCAGCAGTGAGAACGAAGGGGCCAATGAGCAGTTCTTC | CASSENEGANEQFF
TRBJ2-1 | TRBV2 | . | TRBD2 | TGTGCCAGCAGCAAACATAGCGGGAGGTCCTCCTACAATGAGCAGTTCTTC | CASSKHSGRSSYNEQFF
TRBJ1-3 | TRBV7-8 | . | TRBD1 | TGTGCCAGCAGCCCGAGCAGGACAGGGGTTTCGGGAAACACCATATATTTT | CASSPSRTGVSGNTIYF
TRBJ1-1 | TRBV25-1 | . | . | TGTGCCAGCAGTCTGTACACTGAAGCTTTCTTT | CASSLYTEAFF
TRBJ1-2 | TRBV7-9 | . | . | TGTTCCAGCAGCTTGACTGTTTATGGCTACACCTTC | CSSSLTVYGYTF
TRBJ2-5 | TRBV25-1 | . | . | TGTGCCAGCAGTGACCATGAGACCCAGTACTTC | CASSDHETQYF
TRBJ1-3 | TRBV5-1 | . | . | TGCGCCAGCAGCTTGGGTCCGCAGGGTTGGGGAGGAAACACCATATATTTT | CASSLGPQGWGGNTIYF
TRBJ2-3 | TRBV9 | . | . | TGTGCCAGCAGCGTAGATCTGAGCGGGAGCACAGATACGCAGTATTTT | CASSVDLSGSTDTQYF
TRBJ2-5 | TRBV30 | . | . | TGTGCCTGGGATGCGAAACAAGAGACCCAGTACTTC | CAWDAKQETQYF
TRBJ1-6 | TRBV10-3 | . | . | TGTGCCATCAGCCCGCAGGGGACGGCTCATAATTCACCCCTCCACTTT | CAISPQGTAHNSPLHF
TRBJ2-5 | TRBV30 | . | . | TGTGCCTGGAGTCAGTCGCACCAGGAGACCCAGTACTTC | CAWSQSHQETQYF
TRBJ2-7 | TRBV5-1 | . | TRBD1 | TGCGCCAGCAGCTTGGTTGGACAGGGGGCGACCTACGAGCAGTACTTC | CASSLVGQGATYEQYF
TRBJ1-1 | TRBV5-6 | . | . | TGTGCCAGCAGCTTGGCCGGGGGGCTGACTGAAGCTTTCTTT | CASSLAGGLTEAFF
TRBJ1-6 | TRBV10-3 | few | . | TGTGCCATCAGTGGGCAGGGTGATAATTCACCCCTCCACTTT | CAISGQGDNSPLHF
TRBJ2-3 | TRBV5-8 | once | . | TGTGCCAGCAGCGCAAGACTAGACGGTCCGCAGTATTTT | CASSARLDGPQYF
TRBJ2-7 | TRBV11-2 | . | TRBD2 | TGTGCCAGCAGCCCAGTGGCTAGCGGGAGGTACGAGCAGTACTTC | CASSPVASGRYEQYF
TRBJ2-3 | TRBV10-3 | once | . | TGTGCCACGACGACAGTTGTGGGTGGAGATACGCAGTATTTT | CATTTVVGGDTQYF
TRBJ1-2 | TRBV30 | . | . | TGTGCCTGCGCGGGTCACTATGGCTACACCTTC | CACAGHYGYTF
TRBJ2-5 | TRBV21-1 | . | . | TGTGCCAGCAACCCACCCGGCGGACAAGAGACCCAGTACTTC | CASNPPGGQETQYF
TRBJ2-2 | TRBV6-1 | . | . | TGTGCCAGCAGTGAGGCCTGGGGGGAGCTGTTTTTT | CASSEAWGELFF
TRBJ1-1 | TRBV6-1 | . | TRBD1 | TGTGCCAGCAGCCCGGGACAGGGGAACACTGAAGCTTTCTTT | CASSPGQGNTEAFF
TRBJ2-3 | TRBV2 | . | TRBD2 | TGTGCCAGCAGTGGGCTAGCGGGGTCCACAGATACGCAGTATTTT | CASSGLAGSTDTQYF
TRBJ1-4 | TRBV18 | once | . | TGTGCCAGCTCCCAGTCGGGGGTTAATGAAAAACTGTTTTTT | CASSQSGVNEKLFF
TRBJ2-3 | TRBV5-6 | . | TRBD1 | TGTGCCAGCAGCTTGGGGACAGGGTATAACACAGATACGCAGTATTTT | CASSLGTGYNTDTQYF
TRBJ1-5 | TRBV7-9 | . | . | TGTTCCAGCAGCTTATGGGGGGGGACGGAGGATAGCAATCAGCCCCAGCATTTT | CSSSLWGGTEDSNQPQHF
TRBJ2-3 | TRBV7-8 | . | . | TGTGCCAGCAGCTTAGCAGGACAACCTACAGATACGCAGTATTTT | CASSLAGQPTDTQYF
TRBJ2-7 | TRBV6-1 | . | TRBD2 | TGTGCCAGCAGGAGGGGACTAGCGGAGGCCTACGAGCAGTACTTC | CASRRGLAEAYEQYF
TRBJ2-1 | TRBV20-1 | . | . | TGCAGTGCTAGAGACCTCGGTGGGCAGTTCTTC | CSARDLGGQFF
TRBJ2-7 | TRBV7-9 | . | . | TGTTCCAGCAGCCGGAATAACGAGTTGACAGGTTACGAGCAGTACTTC | CSSSRNNELTGYEQYF